The source of this TCR beta chain is a study of cytomegalovirus exposure and HLA in healthy donors. Looking at the study overall: Out of approximately 170 million T cells, an earlier analysis found about 100 million unique TCR beta sequences in total. Study-wide results and caveats: In a later analysis, HLA-C alleles had the fewest associated TCRs, DRB1 alleles the most.

To note about this clone: The target antigen is unknown.

The V gene's germline CDR1 is SGHNT and CDR2 YYREEE (reference sequence). V lost 4 bases, J lost 1 base, and 11 bases lay in between. The CDR3 sequence is 14 residues long. The PCR was carried out with 60 Vbeta primers and 13 Jbeta primers. Profiling relied on immunoSEQ multiplex PCR, and the TCRdb table lists in-frame clones only, not all of them. Found here are 100,000 or so clones, more than 80% of them singletons; the top ten hold approximately 4%. The sequencing sample was made of PBMCs. The gene calls are TRBV5-4 and TRBJ1-1; tentative D call: TRBD1 (6 bases). The sequence derives from a man under 40 in good health and CMV-seronegative. The CDR3 spells CASSHSTGNTEAFF. For the CDR3, the DNA is TGTGCCAGCAGCCATTCGACAGGGAACACTGAAGCTTTCTTT.